These T cell receptor beta chains were read from a single sample in a study of lymphopenia after photon versus proton radiotherapy. Assay used: immunoSEQ multiplex PCR; TCRdb lists only in-frame clones, some missing. The repertoire holds 150,000 to 200,000 clones, with approximately 91% as singletons. Sequenced material: peripheral blood, taken from a patient treated with photon-based radiotherapy. The receptors stem from a man aged 50 or older with gastric cancer. The CDR3 runs from the conserved cysteine through the conserved F or W. Fields, in order: clone size, D gene, J gene, V gene, CDR3 protein, CDR3 DNA. A D gene is named only where the DNA matches it firmly. Expanded clones are given a class, and other clones once, few, many or no size at all.

abundance: NA; d_gene: NA; j_gene: TRBJ1-5; v_gene: TRBV6-1; CDR3aa: CASLSTGSNQPQHF; CDR3nt: TGTGCCAGCCTCTCGACAGGTAGCAATCAGCCCCAGCATTTT
abundance: once; d_gene: TRBD2; j_gene: TRBJ2-3; v_gene: TRBV15; CDR3aa: CATSTVAGGGPDTQYF; CDR3nt: TGTGCCACCAGCACGGTAGCGGGAGGGGGGCCAGATACGCAGTATTTT
abundance: NA; d_gene: NA; j_gene: TRBJ1-4; v_gene: TRBV5-4; CDR3aa: CASSRTGLNEKLFF; CDR3nt: TGTGCCAGCAGCAGGACGGGTCTTAATGAAAAACTGTTTTTT
abundance: NA; d_gene: TRBD2; j_gene: TRBJ2-2; v_gene: TRBV5-4; CDR3aa: CASSSEPGLANTGELFF; CDR3nt: TGTGCCAGCAGCTCCGAGCCGGGACTAGCGAACACCGGGGAGCTGTTTTTT
abundance: NA; d_gene: NA; j_gene: TRBJ1-4; v_gene: TRBV23-1; CDR3aa: CASLIGSATNEKLFF; CDR3nt: TGCGCCAGCCTTATAGGGTCGGCAACTAATGAAAAACTGTTTTTT
abundance: once; d_gene: NA; j_gene: TRBJ2-3; v_gene: TRBV29-1; CDR3aa: CSASPPRTDTQYF; CDR3nt: TGCAGCGCGAGCCCCCCTCGCACAGATACGCAGTATTTT
abundance: NA; d_gene: NA; j_gene: TRBJ1-5; v_gene: TRBV7-2; CDR3aa: CASSLGGGRDNQPQHF; CDR3nt: TGTGCCAGCAGCTTAGGGGGAGGTAGGGACAATCAGCCCCAGCATTTT
abundance: NA; d_gene: NA; j_gene: TRBJ2-7; v_gene: TRBV6-1; CDR3aa: CASSVRETYEQYF; CDR3nt: TGTGCCAGCAGTGTTCGGGAAACCTACGAGCAGTACTTC
abundance: NA; d_gene: TRBD1; j_gene: TRBJ1-1; v_gene: TRBV30; CDR3aa: CAWSPLGQEVTEAFF; CDR3nt: TGTGCCTGGAGTCCCCTGGGACAGGAAGTCACTGAAGCTTTCTTT
abundance: NA; d_gene: NA; j_gene: TRBJ2-4; v_gene: TRBV18; CDR3aa: CASSTGSAKNIQYF; CDR3nt: TGTGCCAGCTCAACGGGGTCAGCCAAAAACATTCAGTACTTC
abundance: NA; d_gene: NA; j_gene: TRBJ2-2; v_gene: TRBV2; CDR3aa: CASGTPGANTGELFF; CDR3nt: TGTGCCAGCGGCACCCCGGGGGCAAACACCGGGGAGCTGTTTTTT
abundance: once; d_gene: NA; j_gene: TRBJ1-6; v_gene: TRBV30; CDR3aa: CAFKPQRSYNSPLHF; CDR3nt: TGTGCCTTTAAGCCCCAGAGATCCTATAATTCACCCCTCCACTTT
abundance: NA; d_gene: NA; j_gene: TRBJ2-1; v_gene: TRBV30; CDR3aa: CAWSRGDSTGNEQFF; CDR3nt: TGTGCCTGGAGTAGGGGAGACTCGACTGGCAATGAGCAGTTCTTC
abundance: NA; d_gene: NA; j_gene: TRBJ1-4; v_gene: TRBV5-1; CDR3aa: CASSPQGYNEKLFF; CDR3nt: TGCGCCAGCAGCCCGCAGGGTTATAATGAAAAACTGTTTTTT
abundance: NA; d_gene: TRBD2; j_gene: TRBJ2-3; v_gene: TRBV7-9; CDR3aa: CASSPSGTDTQYF; CDR3nt: TGTGCCAGCAGCCCTAGCGGGACAGATACGCAGTATTTT
abundance: NA; d_gene: NA; j_gene: TRBJ2-7; v_gene: TRBV5-4; CDR3aa: CASSPDPGVRTYEQYF; CDR3nt: TGTGCCAGCAGCCCGGACCCGGGAGTACGTACCTACGAGCAGTACTTC
abundance: NA; d_gene: NA; j_gene: TRBJ2-7; v_gene: TRBV5-6; CDR3aa: CASTSGAHEQYF; CDR3nt: TGTGCCAGCACCTCTGGGGCCCACGAGCAGTACTTC
abundance: NA; d_gene: TRBD1; j_gene: TRBJ1-1; v_gene: TRBV7-2; CDR3aa: CASSFRWTGLNTEAFF; CDR3nt: TGTGCCAGCAGCTTCCGATGGACAGGTTTGAACACTGAAGCTTTCTTT
abundance: NA; d_gene: NA; j_gene: TRBJ2-2; v_gene: TRBV9; CDR3aa: CASSVSEELFF; CDR3nt: TGTGCCAGCAGCGTATCAGAGGAGCTGTTTTTT
abundance: once; d_gene: TRBD1; j_gene: TRBJ1-2; v_gene: TRBV29-1; CDR3aa: CSSEGTAAGGYTF; CDR3nt: TGCAGCTCTGAGGGGACAGCCGCCGGTGGCTACACCTTC
abundance: NA; d_gene: NA; j_gene: TRBJ1-1; v_gene: TRBV6-5; CDR3aa: CASSYSRGLGTEAFF; CDR3nt: TGTGCCAGCAGTTACTCGAGGGGTCTGGGCACTGAAGCTTTCTTT
abundance: NA; d_gene: TRBD2; j_gene: TRBJ2-6; v_gene: TRBV5-6; CDR3aa: CASSSPTSWSSGANVLTF; CDR3nt: TGTGCCAGCAGCTCACCGACTAGCTGGTCCTCTGGGGCCAACGTCCTGACTTTC
abundance: NA; d_gene: NA; j_gene: TRBJ1-5; v_gene: TRBV19; CDR3aa: CASRGTREVNQPQHF; CDR3nt: TGTGCCAGTAGGGGGACCAGGGAAGTCAATCAGCCCCAGCATTTT
abundance: NA; d_gene: NA; j_gene: TRBJ2-5; v_gene: TRBV28; CDR3aa: CASSPGTGIDQETQYF; CDR3nt: TGTGCCAGCAGTCCCGGGACTGGAATAGACCAAGAGACCCAGTACTTC
abundance: NA; d_gene: NA; j_gene: TRBJ2-7; v_gene: TRBV6-1; CDR3aa: CASSDSIEQYF; CDR3nt: TGTGCCAGCAGTGATTCTATCGAGCAGTACTTC
abundance: NA; d_gene: NA; j_gene: TRBJ1-1; v_gene: TRBV19; CDR3aa: CASSIVGALRTEAFF; CDR3nt: TGTGCCAGTAGTATAGTTGGCGCTTTAAGGACTGAAGCTTTCTTT
abundance: NA; d_gene: TRBD1; j_gene: TRBJ1-2; v_gene: TRBV7-2; CDR3aa: CASGGQGIYGYTF; CDR3nt: TGTGCCAGCGGGGGACAGGGGATTTATGGCTACACCTTC
abundance: NA; d_gene: NA; j_gene: TRBJ1-2; v_gene: TRBV5-4; CDR3aa: CASSSDSLYGYTF; CDR3nt: TGTGCCAGCAGCTCGGACAGCCTCTATGGCTACACCTTC
abundance: NA; d_gene: TRBD1; j_gene: TRBJ2-5; v_gene: TRBV11-2; CDR3aa: CASSRDRRETQYF; CDR3nt: TGTGCCAGCAGCAGGGACAGGCGTGAGACCCAGTACTTC
abundance: once; d_gene: NA; j_gene: TRBJ1-2; v_gene: TRBV6-1; CDR3aa: CASSEGQSKEDYTF; CDR3nt: TGTGCCAGCAGTGAGGGACAATCCAAGGAGGACTACACCTTC
abundance: NA; d_gene: TRBD2; j_gene: TRBJ2-3; v_gene: TRBV7-6; CDR3aa: CASSDQTSGSGQYF; CDR3nt: TGTGCCAGCAGCGATCAGACTAGCGGGAGTGGGCAGTATTTT
abundance: NA; d_gene: TRBD2; j_gene: TRBJ2-7; v_gene: TRBV29-1; CDR3aa: CSVVSGRSSSYEQYF; CDR3nt: TGCAGCGTTGTTAGCGGGAGGTCCTCCTCCTACGAGCAGTACTTC
abundance: NA; d_gene: TRBD2; j_gene: TRBJ2-5; v_gene: TRBV6-1; CDR3aa: CASSALGGWGTQYF; CDR3nt: TGTGCCAGCAGTGCCCTGGGGGGGTGGGGGACCCAGTACTTC
abundance: NA; d_gene: NA; j_gene: TRBJ2-7; v_gene: TRBV9; CDR3aa: CASSAAGTGHEQYF; CDR3nt: TGTGCCAGCAGCGCTGCCGGGACGGGCCACGAGCAGTACTTC
abundance: NA; d_gene: NA; j_gene: TRBJ2-5; v_gene: TRBV28; CDR3aa: CASSLFLQETQYF; CDR3nt: TGTGCCAGCAGTTTATTCCTCCAAGAGACCCAGTACTTC
abundance: NA; d_gene: NA; j_gene: TRBJ2-5; v_gene: TRBV30; CDR3aa: CAWSLPIQETQYF; CDR3nt: TGTGCCTGGAGTTTACCCATCCAAGAGACCCAGTACTTC
abundance: NA; d_gene: NA; j_gene: TRBJ2-3; v_gene: TRBV19; CDR3aa: CASSTAPYIGTDTQYF; CDR3nt: TGTGCCAGTAGTACCGCCCCTTACATAGGTACAGATACGCAGTATTTT
abundance: medium-sized; d_gene: NA; j_gene: TRBJ1-2; v_gene: TRBV20-1; CDR3aa: CSAREDGYTF; CDR3nt: TGCAGTGCTAGAGAGGATGGCTACACCTTC
abundance: NA; d_gene: TRBD1; j_gene: TRBJ2-7; v_gene: TRBV7-9; CDR3aa: CASSLHAGTDYEQYF; CDR3nt: TGTGCCAGCAGCCTTCATGCCGGGACAGACTACGAGCAGTACTTC
abundance: NA; d_gene: TRBD2; j_gene: TRBJ2-5; v_gene: TRBV5-6; CDR3aa: CASSFRTSGREDQETQYF; CDR3nt: TGTGCCAGCAGCTTCCGGACTAGCGGGAGGGAGGACCAAGAGACCCAGTACTTC
abundance: NA; d_gene: NA; j_gene: TRBJ2-3; v_gene: TRBV6-5; CDR3aa: CASRSGTDTQYF; CDR3nt: TGTGCCAGCAGATCAGGCACAGATACGCAGTATTTT
abundance: NA; d_gene: NA; j_gene: TRBJ2-6; v_gene: TRBV7-9; CDR3aa: CASSSTVGGFGANVLTF; CDR3nt: TGTGCCAGCAGCTCCACGGTGGGGGGCTTTGGGGCCAACGTCCTGACTTTC
abundance: NA; d_gene: NA; j_gene: TRBJ2-7; v_gene: TRBV28; CDR3aa: CASSRVPYEQYF; CDR3nt: TGTGCCAGCAGTCGGGTCCCATACGAGCAGTACTTC
abundance: NA; d_gene: NA; j_gene: TRBJ1-2; v_gene: TRBV7-9; CDR3aa: CASSYQSRGYTF; CDR3nt: TGTGCCAGCAGCTACCAGAGTCGGGGCTACACCTTC
abundance: NA; d_gene: NA; j_gene: TRBJ2-5; v_gene: TRBV2; CDR3aa: CASSEARRVEETQYF; CDR3nt: TGTGCCAGCAGTGAAGCCCGGAGGGTGGAAGAGACCCAGTACTTC
abundance: NA; d_gene: NA; j_gene: TRBJ1-2; v_gene: TRBV14; CDR3aa: CASSQVGYRSGNYGYTF; CDR3nt: TGTGCCAGCAGCCAAGTGGGGTATCGGAGTGGGAACTATGGCTACACCTTC
abundance: NA; d_gene: TRBD1; j_gene: TRBJ2-7; v_gene: TRBV4-3; CDR3aa: CASSPGTGSYEQYF; CDR3nt: TGCGCCAGCAGCCCCGGGACAGGCTCCTACGAGCAGTACTTC
abundance: NA; d_gene: TRBD2; j_gene: TRBJ2-1; v_gene: TRBV9; CDR3aa: CASSVNSGLGSLNEQFF; CDR3nt: TGTGCCAGCAGCGTAAATTCGGGACTAGGTTCATTAAATGAGCAGTTCTTC
abundance: once; d_gene: TRBD2; j_gene: TRBJ2-1; v_gene: TRBV11-3; CDR3aa: CASRGGEVF; CDR3nt: TGTGCCAGCCGCGGGGGGGAGGTCTTC
abundance: NA; d_gene: NA; j_gene: TRBJ1-2; v_gene: TRBV19; CDR3aa: CASNGAMGYTF; CDR3nt: TGTGCCAGTAACGGGGCTATGGGCTACACCTTC
abundance: NA; d_gene: NA; j_gene: TRBJ2-3; v_gene: TRBV29-1; CDR3aa: CSVVKGTDTQYF; CDR3nt: TGCAGCGTTGTGAAGGGAACAGATACGCAGTATTTT
abundance: NA; d_gene: NA; j_gene: TRBJ1-5; v_gene: TRBV29-1; CDR3aa: CSVASGVSNQPQHF; CDR3nt: TGCAGCGTAGCTTCGGGAGTTAGCAATCAGCCCCAGCATTTT
abundance: once; d_gene: NA; j_gene: TRBJ1-4; v_gene: TRBV5-1; CDR3aa: CASSPGVGTNEKLFF; CDR3nt: TGCGCCAGCAGCCCCGGCGTCGGGACTAATGAAAAACTGTTTTTT